The 23 T cell receptor beta chains in this list originate from one sample, sequenced in a study of T cells after posttransplantation cyclophosphamide. Only in-frame clones appear in the TCRdb table, and some are missing; sequencing was by immunoSEQ multiplex PCR. The sample presents 40,000 to 60,000 clones, none singletons. Sequencing input: PBMCs. The source is a middle-aged man in good health, CMV-negative, and a related stem cell transplant donor.

This clone came up many times. J is TRBJ2-1 and V is TRBV11-2; D possibly corresponds to TRBD2 (7 bases). Germline CDR1 is SGHAT and CDR2 is FQNNGV. The CDR3 covers 16 residues. V was trimmed by 1 base and J by 7 bases, leaving 17 bases between them. CDR3 nucleotides: TGTGCCAGCAGCTTAGTAAGGGGGGAGGGCCTGAATGAGCAGTTCTTC. Amino acid sequence: CASSLVRGEGLNEQFF. Using reference TRBV11-2 and TRBJ2-1 for the parts outside the CDR3, the full variable domain is EAGVAQSPRYKIIEKRQSVAFWCNPISGHATLYWYQQILGQGPKLLIQFQNNGVVDDSQLPKDRFSAERLKGVDSTLKIQPAKLEDSAVYLCASSLVRGEGLNEQFFGPGTRLTVL.

This clone was detected ten times or more. The chain links TRBV13 to TRBJ2-7; TRBD1 aligns across 7 bases. V lost 5 bases, J lost 6 bases, and 13 bases stayed unmatched. The CDR3 is made up of 15 amino acids. Germline V gene lookup returns CDR1 PRHDT and CDR2 FYEKMQ (reference sequence). CDR3 protein: CASSEAPGQSSEQYF. CDR3 nucleotides: TGTGCCAGCAGCGAGGCACCGGGACAGAGTAGCGAGCAGTACTTC. The full variable domain, completed using reference TRBV13 and TRBJ2-7, is AAGVIQSPRHLIKEKRETATLKCYPIPRHDTVYWYQQGPGQDPQFLISFYEKMQSDKGSIPDRFSAQQFSDYHSELNMSSLELGDSALYFCASSEAPGQSSEQYFGPGTRLTVT.

This clone came up many times. This chain joins TRBV5-6 and TRBJ2-5; the D gene is possibly TRBD1 (6 bases). Germline assignment: CDR1 SGHDT and CDR2 YYEEEE. V dropped 2 bases and J dropped 4 bases, with 15 bases sitting between them. The CDR3 consists of 15 residues. This chain's CDR3 is CASSFLQGIGETQYF. The CDR3 region has the DNA TGTGCCAGCAGCTTCCTGCAGGGGATAGGAGAGACCCAGTACTTC.

This clone was found many times. The V call is TRBV7-8, the J call TRBJ2-5; possibly TRBD1 for D (6 bases). V lost 0 bases to trimming and J lost 2 bases, with 10 bases between them. CDR1 SGHVS and CDR2 FQNEAQ come from the germline V gene. The CDR3 is 15 amino acids. The CDR3 spells CASSLALQGQETQYF. DNA of the CDR3: TGTGCCAGCAGCTTAGCCCTGCAGGGGCAAGAGACCCAGTACTTC.

This clone has at least ten counts. Additional DNA sequences in this sample encode the identical CDR3. The chain joins TRBV5-1 to TRBJ1-1, with D tentatively TRBD1 (5 bases). This CDR3 spans 14 amino acids. CDR1 and CDR2 (germline): SGHRS, YFSETQ. Trimming took off 4 bases at V and 1 base at J, with 11 bases between the two ends. The CDR3 loop is CASSPTGGNTEAFF. CDR3 bases: TGCGCCAGCAGCCCCACGGGGGGGAACACTGAAGCTTTCTTT. The full variable domain, in which reference TRBV5-1 and TRBJ1-1 provide the parts outside the CDR3, is KAGVTQTPRYLIKTRGQQVTLSCSPISGHRSVSWYQQTPGQGLQFLFEYFSETQRNKGNFPGRFSGRQFSNSRSEMNVSTLELGDSALYLCASSPTGGNTEAFFGQGTRLTVV.

This clone was recorded many times. This chain links TRBV29-1 with TRBJ2-2; 14 positions match TRBD2. After removal of 7 bases from V and 9 bases from J, the junction contained 7 bases not matched to a gene. CDR1 and CDR2 (germline): SQVTM, ANQGSEA. The CDR3 sequence is 14 residues long. CDR3 protein: CSAQGLAGARELFF. CDR3 coding DNA: TGCAGCGCCCAGGGACTAGCGGGAGCCCGGGAGCTGTTTTTT.

This clone came up many times. This chain uses TRBV28 with TRBJ2-7, with D possibly being TRBD2 (5 bases). Germline V gives CDR1 MDHEN, CDR2 SYDVKM. V lost 8 bases and J 3 bases, leaving 11 bases between the germline ends. The CDR3 consists of 12 residues. CDR3 amino acids: CASGEGGYEQYF. CDR3 coding DNA: TGTGCCAGCGGCGAGGGTGGCTACGAGCAGTACTTC.

This clone was recorded at least ten times. The V call is TRBV13, the J call TRBJ2-5, with 7 nucleotides matching TRBD1. The trim removed 2 bases at V and 1 base at J, leaving 4 bases unmatched. CDR3 length: 15 amino acids. Germline assignment: CDR1 PRHDT and CDR2 FYEKMQ (reference sequence). In DNA, the CDR3 is TGTGCCAGCAGCTTAACCGGGACAGCCCAAGAGACCCAGTACTTC. It specifies CASSLTGTAQETQYF.

This clone was observed many times. This rearrangement joins TRBV19 to TRBJ2-5, with TRBD2 matching over 7 bases. J was trimmed by 5 bases and V by 3 bases; bases with no gene match: 6. This CDR3 spans 14 amino acids. The germline gives CDR1 LNHDA, CDR2 SQIVND (reference sequence). CDR3 residues: CASSIGTTEETQYF. In nucleotides, the CDR3 is TGTGCCAGTAGTATCGGGACTACCGAGGAGACCCAGTACTTC. Combining the CDR3 with reference TRBV19 and TRBJ2-5 gives the whole variable domain DGGITQSPKYLFRKEGQNVTLSCEQNLNHDAMYWYRQDPGQGLRLIYYSQIVNDFQKGDIAEGYSVSREKKESFPLTVTSAQKNPTAFYLCASSIGTTEETQYFGPGTRLLVL.

This clone was found many times. The V call is TRBV2, the J call TRBJ2-1; D is unclear. The CDR3 spans 16 residues. Trimming pared 5 bases from V and 2 bases from J, leaving 16 bases between. Per the germline V gene, CDR1 is SNHLY and CDR2 is FYNNEI. This chain's CDR3 is CASSIRSVSPYNEQFF. In DNA, the CDR3 is TGTGCCAGCAGTATTCGATCAGTATCGCCCTACAATGAGCAGTTCTTC.

This clone has a count of ten or more. The identical CDR3 is also encoded by other nucleotide sequences in the sample. The chain couples TRBV19 to TRBJ2-7; the match to TRBD1 covers 7 bases. This CDR3 has 15 amino acids. The germline V gene encodes CDR1 LNHDA and CDR2 SQIVND (reference sequence). V gave up 2 bases and J gave up 0 bases; unmatched junction bases: 4. In DNA, the CDR3 is TGTGCCAGTAGTATAATGACAGGGATCTCCTACGAGCAGTACTTC. Translating gives CASSIMTGISYEQYF.

This clone was detected ten times or more. J is TRBJ1-1 and V is TRBV29-1; D might be TRBD1 (5 bases). Trimming took 6 bases from V and 0 from J, leaving 14 bases between them. Germline CDR1 is SQVTM and CDR2 is ANQGSEA. This CDR3 has 14 residues. CDR3 in DNA: TGCAGCGTAGGTCCGACGGACATGAACACTGAAGCTTTCTTT. Its translation: CSVGPTDMNTEAFF.

At least ten counts were recorded for this clone. This chain links TRBV5-1 with TRBJ1-5; no firm D call. This CDR3 comprises 13 residues. Germline V gene lookup returns CDR1 SGHRS and CDR2 YFSETQ. V was shortened by 2 bases and J by 4 bases, with 7 bases between the two germline ends. Here the CDR3 DNA reads TGCGCCAGCAGCTTAACAGCAAATCAGCCCCAGCATTTT. Its translation: CASSLTANQPQHF.

The sample holds many counts of this clone. The rearrangement joins TRBV2 to TRBJ2-1; 8 bases line up with TRBD1. Per the germline V gene, CDR1 is SNHLY and CDR2 is FYNNEI. J lost 4 bases, V lost 5 bases, and 13 bases had no gene match. The CDR3 is 17 residues long. The CDR3 coding sequence is TGTGCCAGCAGTCCGGACAGGGCCTCTAATCCTTACAATGAGCAGTTCTTC. Protein sequence: CASSPDRASNPYNEQFF.

This clone showed up many times. This chain links TRBV2 with TRBJ1-2; no clear D. The CDR3 covers 13 residues. Germline V gives CDR1 SNHLY, CDR2 FYNNEI. With 4 bases removed from V and 4 bases from J, the gap between germline ends came to 10 bases. CDR3 nucleotide sequence: TGTGCCAGCAGTGCTCTCGCCGGCTATGGCTACACCTTC. It translates to CASSALAGYGYTF.

This clone was observed many times. CDR3 sequence reads: CASSKQGAWADTQYF. The CDR3 DNA reads as TGTGCCAGCAGCAAACAGGGGGCATGGGCAGATACGCAGTATTTT. This chain uses TRBV7-9 with TRBJ2-3, with TRBD1 identical over 9 bases. This CDR3 has 15 amino acids. Germline values: CDR1 SEHNR, CDR2 FQNEAQ (reference sequence). V was pared by 5 bases and J by 4 bases, with 7 bases of the junction left unmatched. The variable domain in full, completed from reference TRBV7-9 and TRBJ2-3, reads DTGVSQNPRHKITKRGQNVTFRCDPISEHNRLYWYRQTLGQGPEFLTYFQNEAQLEKSRLLSDRFSAERPKGSFSTLEIQRTEQGDSAMYLCASSKQGAWADTQYFGPGTRLTVL.

This clone has at least ten counts. The CDR3, as DNA: TGCAGCGTTGAAGGGGGACAGGGCGCAGGGGCCAACGTCCTGACTTTC. Translated, it gives CSVEGGQGAGANVLTF. The chain joins TRBV29-1 to TRBJ2-6; 9 nucleotides align to TRBD1. J lost 4 bases, V lost 1 base, and 5 bases had no gene match. The CDR3 covers 16 residues. Per the germline V gene, CDR1 is SQVTM and CDR2 is ANQGSEA.

This clone occurred many times. The chain couples TRBV5-5 to TRBJ1-4; 8 positions match TRBD1. V was clipped by 2 bases and J by 5 bases; unmatched bases: 5. The germline CDR1 and CDR2 sequences are SGHKS and YYEKEE (reference sequence). The CDR3 runs to 15 residues. CDR3 amino acids: CASSFLRQGNEKLFF. In DNA, the CDR3 is TGTGCCAGCAGCTTCTTACGACAGGGGAATGAAAAACTGTTTTTT. Looking up the rest from reference TRBV5-5 and TRBJ1-4 gives the full variable domain: DAGVTQSPTHLIKTRGQQVTLRCSPISGHKSVSWYQQVLGQGPQFIFQYYEKEERGRGNFPDRFSARQFPNYSSELNVNALLLGDSALYLCASSFLRQGNEKLFFGSGTQLSVL.

This clone was seen many times. The rearrangement links TRBV7-8 to TRBJ2-3; 10 bases are shared with TRBD2. CDR3 size: 17 residues. Trimming cost V 0 bases and J 5 bases; bases outside gene matches: 8. CDR1 and CDR2 (germline): SGHVS, FQNEAQ. The DNA for the CDR3 is TGTGCCAGCAGCTTAGCGCGGACTAGCGGAGTGGAAGATACGCAGTATTTT. Translation: CASSLARTSGVEDTQYF.

This clone was counted ten times or more. The chain joins TRBV28 to TRBJ1-5, with 8 bases matching TRBD1. The germline V gene has CDR1 MDHEN and CDR2 SYDVKM. V shed 5 bases, J shed 3 bases, and the junction held 6 bases outside the gene matches. This CDR3 is built from 15 residues. DNA of the CDR3: TGTGCCAGCAGTCACGTCAGGGGGCTCAATCAGCCCCAGCATTTT. Its translation is CASSHVRGLNQPQHF.

This clone was counted many times. This chain joins TRBV9 and TRBJ2-5, with D possibly matching TRBD1 (6 bases). V dropped 2 bases and J dropped 2 bases, with 13 bases sitting between them. Germline V lookup: CDR1 SGDLS, CDR2 YYNGEE. The CDR3 sequence is 15 residues long. CDR3 protein: CASSVGQPIQETQYF. For the CDR3, the DNA is TGTGCCAGCAGCGTCGGACAGCCGATACAAGAGACCCAGTACTTC.

This clone has a count of ten or more. The chain has TRBV10-3 and TRBJ1-2; 8 bases line up with TRBD1. Trimming took 9 bases from V and 9 from J; bases not matched to a gene: 12. CDR1 ENHRY and CDR2 SYGVKD come from the germline V gene. This CDR3 is built from 13 residues. CDR3 loop: CAIQGDDNMSYTF. The CDR3 coding sequence is TGTGCCATACAGGGGGACGATAATATGAGCTACACCTTC.

This clone was seen many times. The chain uses TRBV11-2 and TRBJ2-7; tentatively, D is TRBD2 (5 bases). Trimming pared 2 bases from V and 3 bases from J, leaving 14 bases between. This CDR3 is 15 amino acids long. Per germline, CDR1 SGHAT and CDR2 FQNNGV. The DNA of the CDR3 is TGTGCCAGCAGCTTAATTGGTAGCGTGAACTACGAGCAGTACTTC. It is translated as CASSLIGSVNYEQYF.